The clone carrying this TCR beta chain was observed once. The entry originates in a study of radiotherapy plus CTLA-4 blockade in lung cancer. Between the trimmed V and J ends, which lost 6 bases and 4 bases, there was a span of 13 bases. This CDR3 contains 14 residues. Germline V lookup: CDR1 MNHEY, CDR2 SMNVEV (reference sequence). Some clones are missing from TCRdb's copy, which holds only in-frame ones; the method was immunoSEQ multiplex PCR. The sample has about 51,000 clones; 77% are singletons. This clonotype was sampled from a human donor with non-small cell lung cancer whose response to radiotherapy plus ipilimumab could not be evaluated. The source was peripheral blood, collected from a patient treated with radiotherapy plus ipilimumab. The gene calls are TRBV27 and TRBJ1-5, with D possibly matching TRBD1 (5 bases). Here the CDR3 reads CASSPQGLNQPQHF. The CDR3, as DNA: TGTGCCAGCAGCCCGCAGGGACTAAATCAGCCCCAGCATTTT.